Listed below are T cell receptor beta chains from one sample, sequenced in a study of PD-1 blockade in classical Hodgkin lymphoma. Assay used: immunoSEQ multiplex PCR; TCRdb lists only in-frame clones, some missing. The table lists some 30,000 clones, about 80% of them singletons, with about 0.8% in the top ten. Sequencing was performed on CD4+ T cells from blood, taken before the fourth cycle of nivolumab. The receptors originated from a human donor with classical Hodgkin lymphoma. The CDR3 runs from the conserved cysteine through the conserved F or W. A D gene is named only where the DNA matches it firmly. Not every row has a clone size; where given, it reads once, few, many or a size class.

d_call,cdr3_length,clone_size,j_call,v_call,cdr3_aa,cdr3_nt
TRBD2,16,NA,TRBJ2-1,TRBV5-6,CASSPLGLAGGLGQFF,TGTGCCAGCAGCCCATTAGGGCTAGCGGGGGGGCTGGGGCAGTTCTTC
TRBD2,15,NA,TRBJ2-7,TRBV9,CASSFSGGQGVQQYF,TGTGCCAGCAGCTTCAGCGGGGGGCAGGGGGTGCAGCAGTACTTC
TRBD1,17,NA,TRBJ2-7,TRBV28,CASSNDPSGTGSGEQYF,TGTGCCAGCAGTAATGACCCATCCGGGACAGGGTCGGGAGAGCAGTACTTC
NA,15,few,TRBJ1-5,TRBV30,CAWTNGLRAGQPQHF,TGTGCCTGGACTAACGGACTTCGCGCCGGTCAGCCCCAGCATTTT
NA,13,NA,TRBJ1-1,TRBV7-3,CASSQIPSTEAFF,TGTGCCAGCAGCCAGATACCGAGCACTGAAGCTTTCTTT
TRBD1,17,few,TRBJ1-2,TRBV11-2,CASSLVSLGGTGDHYTF,TGTGCCAGCAGCTTAGTCTCACTAGGGGGGACAGGGGATCACTACACCTTC
TRBD1,14,NA,TRBJ1-1,TRBV5-6,CASSPGQTYTEAFF,TGTGCCAGCAGCCCGGGACAGACCTACACTGAAGCTTTCTTT
NA,16,few,TRBJ1-1,TRBV9,CASSDGRMPLGTEAFF,TGTGCCAGCAGCGATGGGCGGATGCCTCTGGGGACTGAAGCTTTCTTT
TRBD1,17,NA,TRBJ1-5,TRBV4-2,CASSQDQQGAGNQPQHF,TGTGCCAGCAGCCAAGATCAACAGGGGGCCGGCAATCAGCCCCAGCATTTT
TRBD1,13,NA,TRBJ1-1,TRBV9,CASSVAGTAEAFF,TGTGCCAGCAGCGTCGCCGGGACAGCTGAAGCTTTCTTT
TRBD1,15,NA,TRBJ1-2,TRBV19,CASSIDGTGVTGYTF,TGTGCCAGTAGTATAGACGGGACAGGGGTGACGGGCTACACCTTC
NA,14,few,TRBJ1-1,TRBV5-1,CASSLRTDGAEAFF,TGCGCCAGCAGCCTAAGGACAGACGGGGCTGAAGCTTTCTTT
TRBD1,16,NA,TRBJ1-1,TRBV12-5,CASGSSRQGINTEAFF,TGTGCTAGTGGTTCCTCGAGACAGGGGATAAACACTGAAGCTTTCTTT
NA,14,NA,TRBJ2-5,TRBV7-2,CASSLRQRQETQYF,TGTGCCAGCAGCTTGCGGCAGAGACAAGAGACCCAGTACTTC
NA,13,NA,TRBJ1-2,TRBV6-5,CASSKERWGGYTF,TGTGCCAGCAGTAAGGAGCGATGGGGTGGCTACACCTTC
NA,15,NA,TRBJ2-1,TRBV7-3,CASSRWGVSYNEQFF,TGTGCCAGCAGCCGATGGGGGGTCTCCTACAATGAGCAGTTCTTC
TRBD1,14,NA,TRBJ1-1,TRBV19,CASSIGGQGTEAFF,TGTGCCAGTAGTATAGGGGGACAGGGCACTGAAGCTTTCTTT
NA,15,NA,TRBJ2-7,TRBV6-5,CASRGPDAYSYEQYF,TGTGCCAGCAGGGGCCCAGACGCCTACTCCTACGAGCAGTACTTC
TRBD1,14,few,TRBJ1-5,TRBV6-6,CASSYGQGSQPQHF,TGTGCCAGCAGTTACGGACAGGGGAGTCAGCCCCAGCATTTT
TRBD2,16,NA,TRBJ2-2,TRBV7-2,CASSPWVSSGGGELFF,TGTGCCAGCAGCCCTTGGGTGTCTAGCGGGGGAGGGGAGCTGTTTTTT
TRBD1,15,NA,TRBJ1-5,TRBV7-9,CASSLAGTGNQPQHF,TGTGCCAGCAGCTTAGCCGGGACAGGGAATCAGCCCCAGCATTTT
NA,16,NA,TRBJ2-2,TRBV7-2,CASSPHGGSNTGELFF,TGTGCCAGCAGCCCCCACGGGGGCTCGAACACCGGGGAGCTGTTTTTT
NA,15,NA,TRBJ1-1,TRBV4-1,CASSQEWGAQGGAFF,TGCGCCAGCAGCCAAGAATGGGGGGCGCAAGGGGGAGCTTTCTTT
NA,15,NA,TRBJ2-1,TRBV28,CASSFGGTSYNEQFF,TGTGCCAGCAGTTTTGGCGGGACCTCCTACAATGAGCAGTTCTTC
NA,15,NA,TRBJ1-5,TRBV7-2,CASSLQGYSNQPQHF,TGTGCCAGCAGCTTACAGGGTTATAGCAATCAGCCCCAGCATTTT
NA,14,NA,TRBJ2-2,TRBV7-9,CAIRGTAVTGELFF,TGTGCCATACGGGGGACCGCAGTCACCGGGGAGCTGTTTTTT
NA,15,once,TRBJ2-1,TRBV7-2,CASSLVLSSYNEQFF,TGTGCCAGCAGCTTAGTTCTGAGCTCCTACAATGAGCAGTTCTTC
TRBD2,17,NA,TRBJ2-5,TRBV12-5,CASGLVRTSGVWETQYF,TGTGCTAGTGGTTTGGTCCGGACTAGCGGGGTATGGGAGACCCAGTACTTC